These 14 T cell receptor beta chains were sequenced from one sample in a study of blood T cell repertoires in COVID-19. Clones were sequenced by immunoSEQ multiplex PCR, and TCRdb holds only the in-frame ones, with some missing. The table lists under 500,000 clones, about 89% of them singletons. Sequenced sample: peripheral blood. These receptors were collected from a woman in her thirties with acute or convalescent COVID-19.

This clone was recorded only once. V is TRBV7-9 and J is TRBJ1-2, with 8 positions matching TRBD1. The CDR3 is 14 amino acids. Germline V gene data show CDR1 as SEHNR and CDR2 as FQNEAQ (reference sequence). With 5 bases clipped from V and 7 bases from J, the junction kept 9 bases outside the gene matches. CDR3 DNA: TGTGCCAGCAGCCCGCGGACAGGGCTTCGTGGCTACACCTTC. Translation gives CASSPRTGLRGYTF.

The sample holds one count of this clone. The chain joins TRBV5-6 to TRBJ2-7; no definite D call. Germline V gene data show CDR1 as SGHDT and CDR2 as YYEEEE. Trimming shortened V by 6 bases and J by 4 bases, and 17 bases separated the two germline ends. This CDR3 spans 14 amino acids. The CDR3 loop is CASNFGTTNYEQYF. The DNA of the CDR3 is TGTGCCAGCAACTTTGGTACAACTAATTACGAGCAGTACTTC. Combining the CDR3 with reference TRBV5-6 and TRBJ2-7 gives the whole variable domain DAGVTQSPTHLIKTRGQQVTLRCSPKSGHDTVSWYQQALGQGPQFIFQYYEEEERQRGNFPDRFSGHQFPNYSSELNVNALLLGDSALYLCASNFGTTNYEQYFGPGTRLTVT.

The chain links TRBV6-5 to TRBJ1-1; 7 bases map to TRBD1. The trim removed 8 bases at V and 8 bases at J, leaving 11 bases unmatched. The germline gives CDR1 MNHEY, CDR2 SVGAGI. CDR3 size: 13 residues. The CDR3 coding sequence is TGTGCCAGCTATCCGAGACAGGGAGGAGAAGCTTTCTTT. Translated: CASYPRQGGEAFF.

The chain employs TRBV3-1 (or the pseudogene TRBV3-2) and TRBJ2-5, with D possibly being TRBD1 (6 bases). CDR3 length: 14 residues. The V end was cut by 11 bases, the J end by 4 bases, with 20 bases between. Looked up from germline, CDR1 is LGHDT and CDR2 is YNNKEL (reference sequence). The CDR3 DNA is TGTGCCTCGAGTCAACCACAGGGCCCAGAGACCCAGTACTTC. It is translated as CASSQPQGPETQYF.

The sample holds one count of this clone. The chain has TRBV6-1 and TRBJ1-2; 8 nucleotides align to TRBD1. The CDR3 consists of 15 residues. V lost 0 bases to trimming and J lost 5 bases; unmatched junction nucleotides: 5. Per germline, CDR1 MNHNS and CDR2 SASEGT. For the CDR3, the DNA is TGTGCCAGCAGTGAAGCCTCACAGGGGGTTTATGGCTACACCTTC. This translates into CASSEASQGVYGYTF.

The chain carries TRBV28 and TRBJ1-2; D unresolved. Germline V CDR1 and CDR2: MDHEN, SYDVKM. This CDR3 spans 13 amino acids. The V end lost 6 bases, the J end lost 8 bases, and 16 bases lay between the germline ends. CDR3 protein: CASRTERDRGYTF. DNA for the CDR3: TGTGCCAGCAGGACTGAACGGGATAGAGGCTACACCTTC.

This chain connects TRBV10-3 to TRBJ2-7, with 15 nucleotides matching TRBD2. This CDR3 has 18 residues. Trimming took 3 bases from V and 6 from J; bases not matched to a gene: 12. Germline lookup yields CDR1 ENHRY and CDR2 SYGVKD. The CDR3 DNA sequence: TGTGCCATCAGTGAAGGGACTAGCGGGGGGCCGTCGCTCTCCGAGCAGTACTTC. Amino acid sequence: CAISEGTSGGPSLSEQYF.

This clone came up once. The rearrangement links TRBV6-5 to TRBJ1-2; 7 bases agree with TRBD1. Trimming removed 6 bases from V and 6 bases from J; junction bases left unmatched: 7. Germline-derived CDR1 and CDR2 are MNHEY and SVGAGI. CDR3 length: 13 residues. In DNA, the CDR3 is TGTGCCAGCAGAAACAGGGGCGATGATGGCTACACCTTC. This gives the protein CASRNRGDDGYTF.

This chain joins TRBV5-5 and TRBJ1-2; D is ambiguous. The germline V gene has CDR1 SGHKS and CDR2 YYEKEE (reference sequence). V lost 0 bases and J lost 0, with 6 bases in between. This CDR3 is 14 amino acids long. CDR3: CASSLDTANYGYTF. As DNA, the CDR3 is TGTGCCAGCAGCTTGGACACCGCTAACTATGGCTACACCTTC.

The chain has TRBV7-2 and TRBJ2-3; D may be TRBD2 (6 bases). Per the germline V gene, CDR1 is SGHTA and CDR2 is FQGNSA. V was clipped by 3 bases and J by 8 bases, with 9 bases between them. CDR3 length: 12 amino acids. CDR3 sequence: CASSLGGGTQYF. As DNA, the CDR3 is TGTGCCAGCAGCTTGGGGGGAGGTACGCAGTATTTT. Drawing the rest from reference TRBV7-2 and TRBJ2-3, the complete variable domain is GAGVSQSPSNKVTEKGKDVELRCDPISGHTALYWYRQSLGQGLEFLIYFQGNSAPDKSGLPSDRFSAERTGGSVSTLTIQRTQQEDSAVYLCASSLGGGTQYFGPGTRLTVL.

The chain carries TRBV15 and TRBJ1-5, with unresolved D. The CDR3 has 12 residues. Trimming took 8 bases from V and 5 from J, leaving 10 bases between them. Germline-derived CDR1 and CDR2 are LNHNV and YYDKDF (reference sequence). CDR3 bases: TGTGCCACCGGGAAGGGAGATCAGCCCCAGCATTTT. This gives the protein CATGKGDQPQHF.

The chain recombines TRBV19 with TRBJ2-7; possibly TRBD1 for D (6 bases). Trimming removed 3 bases from V and 0 bases from J, with 6 bases in between. CDR3 size: 13 residues. CDR1 and CDR2 from the germline V gene are LNHDA and SQIVND (reference sequence). The CDR3 loop reads CASSMGASYEQYF. The CDR3, as DNA: TGTGCCAGTAGTATGGGGGCCTCCTACGAGCAGTACTTC.

The rearrangement uses TRBV6-5 and TRBJ2-5, with D possibly matching TRBD1 (5 bases). The CDR3 extends over 14 amino acids. The germline V and J ends were trimmed by 0 bases and 7 bases, with 12 bases remaining between them. Germline CDR1 MNHEY, CDR2 SVGAGI. CDR3: CASSYSRGQGTQYF. The CDR3 coding sequence is TGTGCCAGCAGTTACTCTAGGGGTCAGGGGACCCAGTACTTC.

The J gene is TRBJ2-2, the V gene TRBV21-1; TRBD2, the D gene given by the table, was not confirmed from the DNA. TRBV21-1 is deemed a pseudogene. The CDR3 is 10 amino acids. The CDR3 sequence: CASSKAELFF. The CDR3 DNA follows: TGTGCCAGCAGCAAAGCTGAGTTGTTTTTT.